The next 20 T cell receptor beta chains were all read from a single sample in a study of type 1 regulatory T cells (dated by TCRdb to the early 2020s). Instrument used: Illumina MiSeq. Using fastp at Q25 and MiXCR, TCRdb reprocessed the public reads and kept productive beta chains. Each CDR3 protein appears once, grouped with its most common genes and DNA. This sample has about 65,000 distinct CDR3 sequences in its table, and roughly 50% of those were observed once. In total, the top ten clones hold more than 2% of the sample. Which antigens these TCRs recognize remains unknown. The material sequenced was cultured non-Tr1 T cells, either the whole culture or a sorted T cell fraction (not recorded which). The cell subset or site label for this specimen denotes: non-Tr1 population from the T-allo10 product. The source of these receptors is a human donor in good health.

In its sample, this clonotype was seen a few times. In nucleotides, the CDR3 is TGCAGCGTCTACCGGGGGGCGGGAGAGACCCAGTACTTC. This codes for CSVYRGAGETQYF. The J gene is TRBJ2-5, the V gene TRBV29-1; D possibly corresponds to TRBD2 (7 bases). CDR1 and CDR2 (germline): SQVTM, ANQGSEA. CDR3 length equals 13 residues. The V end was cut by 6 bases, the J end by 4 bases, with 15 bases between.

There are a few counts of this clonotype. The chain joins TRBV7-2 to TRBJ2-4; 13 nucleotides line up with TRBD2. J gave up 0 bases and V 2 bases, and 7 bases lay outside the gene matches. The CDR3 runs to 19 residues. Germline assignment: CDR1 SGHTA and CDR2 FQGNSA. Written as DNA, the CDR3 is TGTGCCAGCAGCTTAAGGACTAGCGGGGGATGGGGAGCCAAAAACATTCAGTACTTC. Translation gives CASSLRTSGGWGAKNIQYF.

The chain couples TRBV3-1 to TRBJ2-5, with a tentative D call TRBD2 (6 bases). The CDR3 is 19 amino acids. Germline CDR1 LGHDT, CDR2 YNNKEL (reference sequence). Trimming pared 2 bases from V and 9 bases from J, leaving 31 bases between. The CDR3 nucleotides read TGTGCCAGCAGCCAAATAGGCCCCGTGTTAGCGGAGGTCAATTTGGCCCAGTACTTC. Its translation is CASSQIGPVLAEVNLAQYF.

In this sample, this clonotype turned up many times. This chain links TRBV5-1 with TRBJ2-3; D is uncertain. With 4 bases removed from V and 1 base from J, the gap between germline ends came to 10 bases. The CDR3 is 14 residues long. Germline V gene sequence: CDR1 SGHRS, CDR2 YFSETQ. CDR3 DNA sequence: TGCGCCAGCAGCCGTCAAGAGGGCACAGATACGCAGTATTTT. This codes for CASSRQEGTDTQYF. Combining the CDR3 with reference TRBV5-1 and TRBJ2-3 gives the whole variable domain KAGVTQTPRYLIKTRGQQVTLSCSPISGHRSVSWYQQTPGQGLQFLFEYFSETQRNKGNFPGRFSGRQFSNSRSEMNVSTLELGDSALYLCASSRQEGTDTQYFGPGTRLTVL.

The J gene is TRBJ1-6, the V gene TRBV30; D possibly corresponds to TRBD1 (5 bases). The CDR3 runs 14 residues. V dropped 0 bases and J dropped 12 bases, with 15 bases sitting between them. Germline V lookup: CDR1 GTSNPN, CDR2 SVGIG (reference sequence). This CDR3 is CAWSVQVVKGPLHF. The CDR3 DNA reads as TGTGCCTGGAGTGTACAGGTTGTCAAGGGACCCCTCCACTTT.

CDR3 region: CSARDGGLGYGYTF. CDR3 coding DNA: TGCAGTGCTAGAGATGGAGGTCTTGGCTATGGCTACACCTTC. The chain links TRBV20-1 to TRBJ1-2, with D unclear. From germline, CDR1 is DFQATT and CDR2 SNEGSKA (reference sequence). The CDR3 is 14 amino acids. The V and J ends lost 0 bases and 4 bases respectively, with 12 bases between them.

The chain links TRBV5-5 to TRBJ1-4, with D perhaps TRBD1 (5 bases). The germline V gene has CDR1 SGHKS and CDR2 YYEKEE (reference sequence). CDR3 length equals 16 residues. V lost 4 bases and J 0 bases, leaving 13 bases between the germline ends. CDR3 in DNA: TGTGCCAGCAGCCTGAGTGGACAAGCAACTAATGAAAAACTGTTTTTT. Amino acids: CASSLSGQATNEKLFF.

Notes on this clonotype: This is likely a read error, given that the CDR3 carries no conserved phenylalanine or tryptophan at its end. The gene calls are TRBV20-1 and TRBJ2-1; 9 bases fit TRBD2. Trimming removed 0 bases from V and 6 bases from J; junction bases left unmatched: 9. The CDR3 covers 16 residues. Germline loops: CDR1 DFQATT, CDR2 SNEGSKA (reference sequence). In DNA form, the CDR3 reads TGCAGTGCTAGAGATCAGGGTGGCGGGGGGGCCAATGAGCAGTTCCTC. It codes for CSARDQGGGGANEQFL.

The rearrangement links TRBV20-1 to TRBJ2-7; D possibly matches TRBD1 or TRBD2 (6 bases each). Germline V gives CDR1 DFQATT, CDR2 SNEGSKA (reference sequence). The CDR3 consists of 15 residues. V lost 0 bases, J lost 3 bases, and 15 bases lay in between. The CDR3 bases are TGCAGTGCTAGAGATGGTACGGGGGCAAACTACGAGCAGTACTTC. It translates to CSARDGTGANYEQYF.

The J gene is TRBJ1-4, the V gene TRBV4-3; the D is unclear. This CDR3 spans 15 amino acids. The V and J ends lost 0 bases and 5 bases respectively, with 10 bases between them. Looked up from germline, CDR1 is LGHNA and CDR2 is YSLEER. In nucleotides, the CDR3 is TGCGCCAGCAGCCAAGATCGGCAGGAGAATGAAAAACTGTTTTTT. Its protein product is CASSQDRQENEKLFF.

In this sample, this clonotype turned up a few times. The rearrangement joins TRBV6-5 to TRBJ1-1; D perhaps matches TRBD1 (5 bases). The ends were cut back, 7 bases at V and 1 base at J, with 10 bases in the middle. In germline, CDR1 is MNHEY, CDR2 SVGAGI. The CDR3 totals 13 residues. The CDR3 region is CASTPRGNTEAFF. CDR3 in DNA: TGTGCCAGCACTCCTAGGGGGAACACTGAAGCTTTCTTT.

The chain links TRBV12-3 or TRBV12-4 to TRBJ2-1; D is perhaps TRBD1 (6 bases). The CDR3 spans 15 residues. The V end lost 5 bases, the J end lost 3 bases, and 14 bases lay between the germline ends. CDR3 DNA sequence: TGTGCCAGCAGTCCCACGGGACAAAACTACAATGAGCAGTTCTTC. Translated: CASSPTGQNYNEQFF.

The genes are TRBV12-3 or TRBV12-4 and TRBJ2-5; D gene uncertain. V was shortened by 4 bases and J by 0 bases, with 12 bases between the two germline ends. CDR3 size: 15 residues. The chain's CDR3 is CASSSLSGNQETQYF. The CDR3 DNA follows: TGTGCCAGCAGTTCCCTTAGTGGTAACCAAGAGACCCAGTACTTC.

The genes are TRBV3-1 and TRBJ2-5, with 10 bases that match TRBD2. Germline-derived CDR1 and CDR2 are LGHDT and YNNKEL (reference sequence). This CDR3 region has 16 residues. Losses at the gene ends were 4 bases for V and 1 base for J; bases not matched to a gene: 6. CDR3 loop: CASSLRTSGRQETQYF. The DNA for the CDR3 is TGTGCCAGCAGCCTGCGGACTAGCGGTCGCCAAGAGACCCAGTACTTC.

A few counts support this clonotype. V gene TRBV4-1 combines with J gene TRBJ1-6; 7 positions match TRBD1. In germline, CDR1 is MGHRA, CDR2 YSYEKL. The CDR3 totals 18 residues. V gave up 0 bases and J gave up 2 bases; unmatched junction bases: 7. The CDR3 protein is CASSQDWGQKTYNSPLHF. CDR3 DNA: TGCGCCAGCAGCCAAGATTGGGGACAGAAGACCTATAATTCACCCCTCCACTTT.

This clonotype has just a few counts. One junction end does not reproduce the germline sequence, and a read error may be involved. The chain employs TRBV28 and TRBJ1-4; D not certain. Germline V gene data show CDR1 as MDHEN and CDR2 as SYDVKM. This CDR3 region has 15 residues. CDR3 nucleotide sequence: TGTGCCAGCAGTTTCAGCTTTGCAACTAATGAAAGACTGTTTTTT. Translated: CASSFSFATNERLFF.

This clonotype was detected only once. The chain has TRBV5-4 and TRBJ2-2, with 7 nucleotides matching TRBD1. This CDR3 contains 15 residues. CDR1 is SGHNT and CDR2 is YYREEE in the germline V gene (reference sequence). The V gene end was trimmed by 4 bases and the J gene end by 6 bases; junction bases not matched to a gene: 9. The CDR3 sequence is CASSTDRVAAGELFF. In nucleotides, the CDR3 is TGTGCCAGCAGCACAGACAGGGTGGCGGCCGGGGAGCTGTTTTTT.

This clonotype has only a few counts. The chain combines TRBV29-1 with TRBJ1-2; 9 positions agree with TRBD1. The CDR3 spans 14 residues. V lost 3 bases to trimming and J lost 6 bases; unmatched junction nucleotides: 8. The V gene's germline CDR1 is SQVTM and CDR2 ANQGSEA. Written as DNA, the CDR3 is TGCAGCGTTGACCGACAGGGGGTCATGGATGGCTACACCTTC. It encodes CSVDRQGVMDGYTF.

V is TRBV25-1 and J is TRBJ2-3, with D maybe TRBD2 (7 bases). The V gene's germline CDR1 is MGHDK and CDR2 SYGVNS. V was clipped by 7 bases and J by 4 bases, with 18 bases between them. This CDR3 contains 15 residues. Here the CDR3 DNA reads TGTGCCAGCACTTCTTGGGGGGGGCAGGCAGATACGCAGTATTTT. Encoded protein: CASTSWGGQADTQYF.

The V call is TRBV11-1, the J call TRBJ1-1, with D unresolved. CDR1 is SGHAT and CDR2 is FQDESV in the germline V gene (reference sequence). This CDR3 spans 13 amino acids. Between the trimmed V and J ends, which lost 5 bases and 0 bases, there was a span of 7 bases. DNA of the CDR3: TGTGCCAGCAGCCTCGGGCTGAACACTGAAGCTTTCTTT. Translation: CASSLGLNTEAFF.